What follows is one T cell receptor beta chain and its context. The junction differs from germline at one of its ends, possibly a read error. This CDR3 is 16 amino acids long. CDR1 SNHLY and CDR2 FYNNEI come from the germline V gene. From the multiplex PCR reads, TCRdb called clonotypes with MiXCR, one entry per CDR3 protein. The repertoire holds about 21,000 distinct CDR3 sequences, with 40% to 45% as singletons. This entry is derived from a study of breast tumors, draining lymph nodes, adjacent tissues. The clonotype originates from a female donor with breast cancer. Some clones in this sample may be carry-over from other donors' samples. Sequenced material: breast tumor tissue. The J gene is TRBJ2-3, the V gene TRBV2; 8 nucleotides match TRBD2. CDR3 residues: CASSEYTGGPADTQYF. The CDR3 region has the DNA TGTGCCAGCAGTGAATACACGGGGGGGCCAGCAGATACGCAGTATTTC.